Detailed here is one TCR beta chain. These data are taken from a study of identifying expanded T cells in peripheral blood. Looked up from germline, CDR1 is MNHNS and CDR2 is SASEGT. The length of the CDR3 is 17 residues. Trimming took off 1 base at V and 7 bases at J, with 20 bases between the two ends. Only in-frame clones appear in the TCRdb table, and some are missing; sequencing was by immunoSEQ multiplex PCR. Counted here are some 96,000 clones, around nine tenths occurring once; the ten biggest clones make up just over 5.5%. The V and J genes are TRBV6-1 and TRBJ1-5; D perhaps matches TRBD1 (5 bases). This clonotype originated in a person between 18 and 75 years old in good health. Material: blood. CDR3 in amino acids: CASSEDQGSGGRQPQHF. For the CDR3, the DNA is TGTGCCAGCAGTGAAGATCAAGGTAGTGGGGGTAGGCAGCCCCAGCATTTT.